This TCR beta chain was obtained from a study of blood T cells in healthy people across ages. Primed by a sample-barcoded 5' primer and a J-beta primer mix, a second PCR proceeded for 7 to 11 cycles. TCRdb itself ran the 5' RACE reads through MiXCR, one entry per CDR3 protein. The repertoire has fewer than 900,000 distinct CDR3 sequences, 30% to 45% of them found once; the top ten carry 10% to 15%. The source material was blood. This receptor was identified in a man younger than 30 in good health.

The CDR3 is CASTFYGDASNSPLHF. In DNA, the CDR3 is TGTGCCAGCACCTTCTATGGGGACGCTTCAAATTCACCCCTCCACTTT. The V gene is TRBV6-6, the J gene TRBJ1-6, with D tentatively TRBD1 (5 bases). Trimming pared 7 bases from V and 7 bases from J, leaving 20 bases between. Germline CDR1 and CDR2: MNHNY and SVGAGI (reference sequence). The CDR3 consists of 16 residues.